Presented here are 5 T cell receptor beta chains from one specimen sequenced in a study of control samples from healthy donors and cancer patients. Assay used: immunoSEQ multiplex PCR; TCRdb lists only in-frame clones, some missing. Of about 60,000 clones listed, over 75% are singletons. The sample was PBMCs. The receptors were gathered from a woman aged 50 to 60 with colorectal cancer.

The chain couples TRBV19 to TRBJ1-1, with TRBD1 matching 7 bases. The CDR3 covers 13 residues. Germline V gene data show CDR1 as LNHDA and CDR2 as SQIVND (reference sequence). V trimming: 7 bases; J trimming: 1 base; junction bases outside the gene matches: 3. The CDR3 nucleotides are TGTGCCAGTACCGGGACAGCGAACACTGAAGCTTTCTTT. Translating it yields CASTGTANTEAFF.

The rearrangement links TRBV10-3 to TRBJ1-1, with TRBD1 matching 8 bases. Germline V lookup: CDR1 ENHRY, CDR2 SYGVKD. The CDR3 loop spans 14 amino acids. V shed 3 bases and J 5 bases; nucleotides not matched to a gene: 5. This CDR3 is CAISDSTGDTEAFF. As DNA, the CDR3 is TGTGCCATCAGTGACTCGACAGGGGATACTGAAGCTTTCTTT.

The rearrangement links TRBV3-1 (or the pseudogene TRBV3-2) to TRBJ2-3; D is uncertain. Germline assignment: CDR1 LGHDT and CDR2 YNNKEL (reference sequence). V was clipped by 1 base and J by 1 base, with 0 bases between them. The CDR3 is 12 amino acids. CDR3: CASSQGTDTQYF. As DNA, the CDR3 is TGTGCCAGCAGCCAAGGCACAGATACGCAGTATTTT.

The V call is TRBV5-6, the J call TRBJ1-2; 11 bases align to TRBD1. This CDR3 has 15 amino acids. Germline assignment: CDR1 SGHDT and CDR2 YYEEEE. J lost 8 bases, V lost 5 bases, and 11 bases had no gene match. The CDR3, as DNA: TGTGCCAGCAGGACACCGGGACAGGGGGTTCGAGGCTACACCTTC. Protein: CASRTPGQGVRGYTF.

The rearrangement joins TRBV5-1 to TRBJ2-3, with 9 bases aligning to TRBD2. The CDR3 spans 19 residues. Trimming took 3 bases from V and 2 from J; bases not matched to a gene: 16. The germline V gene encodes CDR1 SGHRS and CDR2 YFSETQ. The CDR3: CASSWGRGRAASLTDTQYF. The DNA for the CDR3 is TGCGCCAGCAGCTGGGGCCGCGGGAGGGCCGCAAGTCTCACAGATACGCAGTATTTT.